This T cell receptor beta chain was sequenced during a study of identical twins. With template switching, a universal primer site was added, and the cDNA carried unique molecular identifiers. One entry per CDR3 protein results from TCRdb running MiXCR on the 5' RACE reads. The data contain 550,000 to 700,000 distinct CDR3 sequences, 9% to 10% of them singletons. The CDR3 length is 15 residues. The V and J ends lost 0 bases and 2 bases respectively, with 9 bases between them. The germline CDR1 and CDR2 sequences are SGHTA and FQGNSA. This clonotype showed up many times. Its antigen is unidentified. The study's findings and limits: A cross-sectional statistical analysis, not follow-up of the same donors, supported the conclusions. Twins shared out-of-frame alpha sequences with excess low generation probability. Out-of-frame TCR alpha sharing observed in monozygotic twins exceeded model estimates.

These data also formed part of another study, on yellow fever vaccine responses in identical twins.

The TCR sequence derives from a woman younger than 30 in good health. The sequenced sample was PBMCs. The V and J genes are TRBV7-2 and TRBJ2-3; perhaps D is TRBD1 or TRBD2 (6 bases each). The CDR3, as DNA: TGTGCCAGCAGCTTAGCGGGGGGCAACACAGATACGCAGTATTTT. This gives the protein CASSLAGGNTDTQYF.